This passage covers 8 T cell receptor beta chains from one sample sequenced in a study of beta chain features in type 1 diabetes. The sequenced template was cDNA made from the entire isolated RNA. Profiling relied on immunoSEQ multiplex PCR, and the TCRdb table lists in-frame clones only, not all of them. The sample holds 200,000 to 250,000 clones, 25% to 30% seen once. The sample consisted of central memory CD4+ T cells from blood. The receptor set was obtained from a man aged 25-40 years in good health.

This clone came up once. The rearrangement links TRBV30 to TRBJ1-3; TRBD1 might be the D (6 bases). V dropped 5 bases and J dropped 0 bases, with 14 bases sitting between them. Germline V gene lookup returns CDR1 GTSNPN and CDR2 SVGIG (reference sequence). This CDR3 is built from 15 residues. CDR3 protein: CAWAHRASSGNTIYF. The CDR3 coding sequence is TGTGCCTGGGCCCACAGGGCCAGCTCTGGAAACACCATATATTTT.

The chain joins TRBV5-4 to TRBJ2-7; D might be TRBD1 (6 bases). Germline V gene sequence: CDR1 SGHNT, CDR2 YYREEE (reference sequence). V was clipped by 0 bases and J by 2 bases, with 9 bases between them. CDR3 length: 14 residues. DNA for the CDR3: TGTGCCAGCAGCTTGGGAGGGGACACCTACGAGCAGTACTTC. Translated, it gives CASSLGGDTYEQYF.

Remarks on this clone: A read error is possible here, since a much larger clone lies one base away. This rearrangement joins TRBV30 to TRBJ2-2; D is perhaps TRBD1 (6 bases). Germline CDR1 and CDR2: GTSNPN and SVGIG (reference sequence). The CDR3 is 16 residues long. Trimming took off 3 bases at V and 7 bases at J, with 21 bases between the two ends. Here the CDR3 DNA reads TGTGCCTGGAGCCCTTTGGGGGCAGGGGTCGTCGGGGAGCTGTTTTTT. It is translated as CAWSPLGAGVVGELFF.

The chain employs TRBV15 and TRBJ1-1; unclear D gene. V lost 5 bases, J lost 2 bases, and 12 bases lay in between. The CDR3 sequence is 14 residues long. Looked up from germline, CDR1 is LNHNV and CDR2 is YYDKDF (reference sequence). CDR3: CATSVKGINTEAFF. CDR3 DNA sequence: TGTGCCACCAGCGTCAAGGGTATCAACACTGAAGCTTTCTTT. The full variable domain, with the rest looked up from reference TRBV15 and TRBJ1-1, is DAMVIQNPRYQVTQFGKPVTLSCSQTLNHNVMYWYQQKSSQAPKLLFHYYDKDFNNEADTPDNFQSRRPNTSFCFLDIRSPGLGDTAMYLCATSVKGINTEAFFGQGTRLTVV.

This clone was observed a handful of times. The V and J genes are TRBV7-9 and TRBJ2-3, with TRBD2 identical over 7 bases. The germline V gene encodes CDR1 SEHNR and CDR2 FQNEAQ (reference sequence). The CDR3 is 16 amino acids. V dropped 3 bases and J dropped 9; count of bases not matched to a gene: 15. CDR3 coding DNA: TGTGCCAGCAGCTTTTATCGTGGGAGGGCCGAATCGACGCAGTATTTT. Encoded protein: CASSFYRGRAESTQYF.

This clone has just a few counts. The chain couples TRBV4-3 to TRBJ2-2; D not certain. The CDR3 length is 12 residues. The germline V gene encodes CDR1 LGHNA and CDR2 YSLEER. The V gene lost 6 bases and the J gene lost 6 bases, with 8 bases spanning the gap. In DNA form, the CDR3 reads TGCGCCAGCAGTCCGGAGTCCGGGGAGCTGTTTTTT. It codes for CASSPESGELFF.

The rearrangement joins TRBV14 to TRBJ1-2, with 7 nucleotides matching TRBD1. Germline V lookup: CDR1 SGHDN, CDR2 FVKESK. Unmatched junction bases numbered 5, after V lost 3 bases and J lost 4 bases. The CDR3 spans 14 residues. CDR3 bases: TGTGCCAGCAGCCACGGGACAGATCTCTATGGCTACACCTTC. Amino acid sequence: CASSHGTDLYGYTF.

J is TRBJ2-1 and V is TRBV6-6; D is unclear. The CDR3 length is 14 residues. V was shortened by 4 bases and J by 6 bases, with 13 bases between the two germline ends. Germline CDR1 is MNHNY and CDR2 is SVGAGI (reference sequence). The CDR3 spells CASSLHLRSNEQFF. The DNA of the CDR3 is TGTGCCAGCAGTTTACACCTCCGGAGCAATGAGCAGTTCTTC.